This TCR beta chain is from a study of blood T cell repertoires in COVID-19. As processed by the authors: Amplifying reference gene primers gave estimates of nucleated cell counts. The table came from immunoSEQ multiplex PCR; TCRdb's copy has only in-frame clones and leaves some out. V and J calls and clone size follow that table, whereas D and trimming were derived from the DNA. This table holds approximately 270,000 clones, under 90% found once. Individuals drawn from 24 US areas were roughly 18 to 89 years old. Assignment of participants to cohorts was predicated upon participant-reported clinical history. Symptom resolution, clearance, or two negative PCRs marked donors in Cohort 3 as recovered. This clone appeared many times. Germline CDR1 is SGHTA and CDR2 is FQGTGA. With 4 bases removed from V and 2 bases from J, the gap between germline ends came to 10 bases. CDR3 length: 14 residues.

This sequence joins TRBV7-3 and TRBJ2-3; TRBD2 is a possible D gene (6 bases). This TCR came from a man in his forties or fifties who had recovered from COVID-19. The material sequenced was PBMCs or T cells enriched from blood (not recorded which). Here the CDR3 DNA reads TGTGCCAGCAGCTGGGGACTGGCCACAGATACGCAGTATTTT. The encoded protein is CASSWGLATDTQYF. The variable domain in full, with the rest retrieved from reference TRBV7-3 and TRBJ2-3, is GAGVSQTPSNKVTEKGKYVELRCDPISGHTALYWYRQSLGQGPEFLIYFQGTGAADDSGLPNDRFFAVRPEGSVSTLKIQRTERGDSAVYLCASSWGLATDTQYFGPGTRLTVL.